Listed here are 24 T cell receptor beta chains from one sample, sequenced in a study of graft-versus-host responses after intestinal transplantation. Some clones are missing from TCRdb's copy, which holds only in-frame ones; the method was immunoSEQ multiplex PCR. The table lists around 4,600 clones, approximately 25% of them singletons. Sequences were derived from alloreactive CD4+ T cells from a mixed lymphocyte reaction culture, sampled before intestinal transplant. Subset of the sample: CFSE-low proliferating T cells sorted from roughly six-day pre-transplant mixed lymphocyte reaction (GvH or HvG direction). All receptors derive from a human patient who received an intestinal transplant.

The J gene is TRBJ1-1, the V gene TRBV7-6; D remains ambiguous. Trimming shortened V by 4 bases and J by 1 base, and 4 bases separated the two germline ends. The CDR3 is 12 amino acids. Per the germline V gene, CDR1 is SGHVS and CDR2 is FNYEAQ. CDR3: CASSWGNTEAFF. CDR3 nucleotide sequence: TGTGCCAGCAGCTGGGGGAACACTGAAGCTTTCTTT.

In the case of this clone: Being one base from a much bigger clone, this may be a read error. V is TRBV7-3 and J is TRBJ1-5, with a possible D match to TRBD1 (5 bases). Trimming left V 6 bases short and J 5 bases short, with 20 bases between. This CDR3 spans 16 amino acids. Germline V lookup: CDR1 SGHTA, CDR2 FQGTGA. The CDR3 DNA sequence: TGTGCCAGCAGTCGCCCAACGGGGGAGGGCCATCAGCCCCAGCATTTT. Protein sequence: CASSRPTGEGHQPQHF.

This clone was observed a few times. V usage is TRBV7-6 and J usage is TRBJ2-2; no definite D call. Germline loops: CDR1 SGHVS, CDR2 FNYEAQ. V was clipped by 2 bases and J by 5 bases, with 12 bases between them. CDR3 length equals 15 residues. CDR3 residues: CASSLWARRTGELFF. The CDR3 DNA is TGTGCCAGCAGCTTATGGGCAAGGCGGACCGGGGAGCTGTTTTTT.

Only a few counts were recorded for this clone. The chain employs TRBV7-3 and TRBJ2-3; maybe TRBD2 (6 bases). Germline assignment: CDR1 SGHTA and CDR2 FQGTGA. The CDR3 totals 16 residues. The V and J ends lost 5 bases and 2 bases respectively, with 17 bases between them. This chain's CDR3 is CASSPTRTTLTDTQYF. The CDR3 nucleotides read TGTGCCAGCAGCCCAACGAGGACTACCCTCACAGATACGCAGTATTTT.

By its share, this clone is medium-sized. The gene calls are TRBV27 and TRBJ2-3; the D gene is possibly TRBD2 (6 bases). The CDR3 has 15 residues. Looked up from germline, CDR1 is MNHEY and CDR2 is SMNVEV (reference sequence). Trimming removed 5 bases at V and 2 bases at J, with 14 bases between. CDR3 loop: CASSVSGRITDTQYF. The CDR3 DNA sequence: TGTGCCAGCAGTGTCTCCGGGAGAATCACAGATACGCAGTATTTT.

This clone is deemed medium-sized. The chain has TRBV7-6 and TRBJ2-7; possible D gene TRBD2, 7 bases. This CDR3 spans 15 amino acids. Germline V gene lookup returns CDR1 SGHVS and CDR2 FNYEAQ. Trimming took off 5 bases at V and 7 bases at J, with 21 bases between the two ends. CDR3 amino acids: CASSLLGGWEGEQYF. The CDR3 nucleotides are TGTGCCAGCAGCCTATTAGGGGGATGGGAGGGAGAGCAGTACTTC.

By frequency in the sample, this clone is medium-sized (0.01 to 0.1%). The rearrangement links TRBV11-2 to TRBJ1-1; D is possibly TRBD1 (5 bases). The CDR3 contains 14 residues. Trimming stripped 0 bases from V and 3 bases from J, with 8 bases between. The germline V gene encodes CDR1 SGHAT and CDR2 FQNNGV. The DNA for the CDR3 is TGTGCCAGCAGCTTAGATAGAGGGGACACTGAAGCTTTCTTT. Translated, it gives CASSLDRGDTEAFF.

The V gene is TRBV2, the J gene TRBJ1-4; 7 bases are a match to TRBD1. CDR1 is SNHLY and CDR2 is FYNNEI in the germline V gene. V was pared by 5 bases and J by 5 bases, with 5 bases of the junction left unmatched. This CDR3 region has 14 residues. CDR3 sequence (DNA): TGTGCCAGCAGTCGACAGGGCCCCAATGAAAAACTGTTTTTT. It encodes CASSRQGPNEKLFF.

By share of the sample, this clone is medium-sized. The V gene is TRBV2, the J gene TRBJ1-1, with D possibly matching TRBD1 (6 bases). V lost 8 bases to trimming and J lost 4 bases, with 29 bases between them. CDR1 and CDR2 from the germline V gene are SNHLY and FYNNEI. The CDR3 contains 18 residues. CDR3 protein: CASRRGAEILTRITEAFF. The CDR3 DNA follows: TGTGCCAGCCGCCGGGGGGCTGAGATCCTCACCAGAATCACTGAAGCTTTCTTT.

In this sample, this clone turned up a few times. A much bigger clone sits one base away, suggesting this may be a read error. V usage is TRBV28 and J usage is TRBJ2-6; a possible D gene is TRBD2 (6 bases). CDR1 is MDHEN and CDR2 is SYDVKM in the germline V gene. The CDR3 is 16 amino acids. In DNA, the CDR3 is TGTGCCTGCAGTTTATGGGGCGGGGCCGGGGCCAACGTCCTGACTTTC. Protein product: CACSLWGGAGANVLTF.

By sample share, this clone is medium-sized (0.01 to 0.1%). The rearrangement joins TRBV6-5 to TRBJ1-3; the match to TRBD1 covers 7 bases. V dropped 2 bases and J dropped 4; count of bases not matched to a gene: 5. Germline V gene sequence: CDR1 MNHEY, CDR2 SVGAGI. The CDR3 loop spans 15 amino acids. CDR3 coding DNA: TGTGCCAGCAGTTACGCGAGACAGGGCGGAAACACCATATATTTT. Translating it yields CASSYARQGGNTIYF.

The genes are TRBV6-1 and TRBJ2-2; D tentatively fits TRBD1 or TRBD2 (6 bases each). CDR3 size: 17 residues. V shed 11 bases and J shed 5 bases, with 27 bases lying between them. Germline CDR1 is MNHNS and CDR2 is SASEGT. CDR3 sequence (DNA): TGTGCCCGCTGTGAAGTGGGGGGCAGGGCGGGTACCGGGGAGCTGTTTTTT. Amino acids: CARCEVGGRAGTGELFF.

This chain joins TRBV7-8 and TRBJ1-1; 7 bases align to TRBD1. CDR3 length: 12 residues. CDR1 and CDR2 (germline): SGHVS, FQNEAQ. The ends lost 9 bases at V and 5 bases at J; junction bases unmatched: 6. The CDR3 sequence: CASRGLETEAFF. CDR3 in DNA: TGTGCCAGTAGGGGGCTTGAGACTGAAGCTTTCTTT.

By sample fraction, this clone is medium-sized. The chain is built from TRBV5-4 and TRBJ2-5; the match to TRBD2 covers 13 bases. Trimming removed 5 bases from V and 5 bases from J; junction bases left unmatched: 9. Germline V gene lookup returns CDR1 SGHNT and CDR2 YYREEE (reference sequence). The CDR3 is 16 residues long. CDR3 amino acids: CASSSNRLAGGETQYF. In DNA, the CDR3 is TGTGCCAGCAGTTCAAATCGACTAGCGGGAGGTGAGACCCAGTACTTC.

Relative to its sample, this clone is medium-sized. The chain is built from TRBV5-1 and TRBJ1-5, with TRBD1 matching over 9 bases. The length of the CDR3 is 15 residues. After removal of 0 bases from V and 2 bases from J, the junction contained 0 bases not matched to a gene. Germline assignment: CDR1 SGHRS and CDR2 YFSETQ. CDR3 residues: CASSLGTGGNQPQHF. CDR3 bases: TGCGCCAGCAGCTTGGGGACAGGGGGCAATCAGCCCCAGCATTTT. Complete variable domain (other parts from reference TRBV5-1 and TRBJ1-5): KAGVTQTPRYLIKTRGQQVTLSCSPISGHRSVSWYQQTPGQGLQFLFEYFSETQRNKGNFPGRFSGRQFSNSRSEMNVSTLELGDSALYLCASSLGTGGNQPQHFGDGTRLSIL.

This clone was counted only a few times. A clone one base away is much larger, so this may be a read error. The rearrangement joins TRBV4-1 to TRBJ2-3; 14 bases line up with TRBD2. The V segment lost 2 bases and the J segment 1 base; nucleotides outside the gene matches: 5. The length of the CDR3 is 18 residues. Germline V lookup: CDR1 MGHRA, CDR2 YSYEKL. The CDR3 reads CASSQTTSGRAGTDTQYF. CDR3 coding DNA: TGCGCCAGCAGCCAAACGACTAGCGGGAGGGCCGGCACAGATACGCAGTATTTT.

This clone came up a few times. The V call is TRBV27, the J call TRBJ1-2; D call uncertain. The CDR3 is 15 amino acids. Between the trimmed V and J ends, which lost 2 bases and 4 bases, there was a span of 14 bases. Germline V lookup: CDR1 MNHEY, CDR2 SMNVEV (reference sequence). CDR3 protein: CASSLGSAGSYGYTF. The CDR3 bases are TGTGCCAGCAGTTTAGGCTCCGCAGGTAGCTATGGCTACACCTTC.

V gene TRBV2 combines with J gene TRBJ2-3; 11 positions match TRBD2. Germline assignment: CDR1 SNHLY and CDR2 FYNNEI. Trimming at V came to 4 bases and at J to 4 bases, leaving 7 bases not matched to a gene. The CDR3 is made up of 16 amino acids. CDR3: CASSGLSGGAADTQYF. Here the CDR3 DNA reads TGTGCCAGCAGTGGTCTTAGCGGGGGGGCCGCAGATACGCAGTATTTT.

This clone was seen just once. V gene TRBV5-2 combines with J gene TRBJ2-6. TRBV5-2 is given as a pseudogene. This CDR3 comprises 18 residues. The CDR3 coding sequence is TGTGCCAGCAACGAAAGCCGAGATACACAAAGTCGGGCCAACGTCCTGACTTTC. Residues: CASNESRDTQSRANVLTF.

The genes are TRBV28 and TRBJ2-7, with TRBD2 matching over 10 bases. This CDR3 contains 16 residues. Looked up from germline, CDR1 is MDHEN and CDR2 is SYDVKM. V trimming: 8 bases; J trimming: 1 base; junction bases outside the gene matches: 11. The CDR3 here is CASLKPGLAQSYEQYF. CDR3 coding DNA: TGTGCCAGCCTGAAACCGGGACTAGCGCAGTCCTACGAGCAGTACTTC.

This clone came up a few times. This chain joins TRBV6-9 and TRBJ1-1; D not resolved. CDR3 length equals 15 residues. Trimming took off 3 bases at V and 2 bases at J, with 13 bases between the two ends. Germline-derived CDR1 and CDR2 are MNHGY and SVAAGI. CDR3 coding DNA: TGTGCCAGCAGTTACCTAGCTACAGTTAACACTGAAGCTTTCTTT. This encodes CASSYLATVNTEAFF.

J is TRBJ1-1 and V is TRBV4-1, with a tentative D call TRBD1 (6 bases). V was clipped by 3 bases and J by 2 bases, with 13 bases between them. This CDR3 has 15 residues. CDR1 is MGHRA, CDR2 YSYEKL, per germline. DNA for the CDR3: TGCGCCAGCAGCCAGACCGGGACAACCAACACTGAAGCTTTCTTT. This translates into CASSQTGTTNTEAFF.

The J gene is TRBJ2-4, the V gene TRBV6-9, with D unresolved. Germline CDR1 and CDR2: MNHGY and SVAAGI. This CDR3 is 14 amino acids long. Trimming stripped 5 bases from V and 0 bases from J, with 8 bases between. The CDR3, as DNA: TGTGCCAGCAGTATGTCGCTAGCCAAAAACATTCAGTACTTC. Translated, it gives CASSMSLAKNIQYF.

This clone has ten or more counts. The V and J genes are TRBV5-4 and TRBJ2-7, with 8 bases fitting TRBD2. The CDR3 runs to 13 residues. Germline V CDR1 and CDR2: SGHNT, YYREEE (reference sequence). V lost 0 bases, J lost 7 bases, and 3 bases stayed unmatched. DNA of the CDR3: TGTGCCAGCAGCTTGGTATCGGGGGGGGAGCAGTACTTC. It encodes CASSLVSGGEQYF.